This T cell receptor beta chain emerged from a study of shared clonotypes between healthy human individuals. This CDR3 comprises 16 residues. V lost 0 bases, J lost 0 bases, and 6 bases stayed unmatched. Germline V gene lookup returns CDR1 SGHNT and CDR2 YYREEE (reference sequence). Points on this clone: Its antigen remains unknown.

The deep-level immunoSEQ assay was used. Per the original data handling: ImmunoSEQ gave junction-only sequences without quality scores, so filtering differed. TCRdb's copy holds only in-frame clones and misses some; the assay was immunoSEQ multiplex PCR. The DNA gave D and trimming, while V, J and clone size come from that table. In the table there are around 180,000 clones, approximately 92% of which are singletons. Study-level results: Memory subsets had estimated richness that was generally smaller than that of naive subsets.

CD4+ cells underwent separation, giving CD45RA+ naive and CD45RA-negative memory subsets. The sequence was obtained from a woman under 40 in good health. V usage is TRBV5-4 and J usage is TRBJ2-7, with TRBD1 identical over 7 bases. Sequenced input: naive CD4+ T cells sorted from blood. As to subset: CD45RA+ positively selected. CDR3 DNA sequence: TGTGCCAGCAGCTTGGCGGCAGGGGGAATCTCCTACGAGCAGTACTTC. Its protein product is CASSLAAGGISYEQYF.